These 17 T cell receptor beta chains share one sample of origin, sequenced in a study of metastatic and nonmetastatic thyroid tumors. All patients reached thyroid surgery having received no treatment beforehand. TCRdb reanalyzed the PCR reads via MiXCR. The top ten hold 7.8% of the sample, which has around 34,000 clones, about 29% seen once. Sample: blood. All receptors come from a female donor with papillary thyroid cancer or a benign thyroid nodule (not recorded which). Some clones in this sample may be carry-over from other donors' samples.

This chain links TRBV7-6 with TRBJ2-7; 8 nucleotides match TRBD1. Germline trimming cut 5 bases from V and 3 bases from J; bases unmatched to any gene: 9. Germline values: CDR1 SGHVS, CDR2 FNYEAQ. CDR3 length equals 15 residues. CDR3 DNA: TGTGCCAGCAGCAGGCAATCCGGACAGGGCTACGAGCAGTACTTC. Translating gives CASSRQSGQGYEQYF.

The chain couples TRBV20-1 to TRBJ2-7; D gene unclear. Germline V gene sequence: CDR1 DFQATT, CDR2 SNEGSKA (reference sequence). The CDR3 has 12 amino acids. V lost 0 bases and J 6 bases, leaving 9 bases between the germline ends. CDR3: CSARDVGTEQYF. In DNA form, the CDR3 reads TGCAGTGCTAGAGATGTGGGAACCGAGCAGTACTTC.

This clone is judged medium-sized. The chain combines TRBV4-2 with TRBJ1-5; D uncertain. This CDR3 comprises 13 residues. Germline CDR1 is LGHNA and CDR2 is YNFKEQ. V was cut by 0 bases and J by 7 bases, with 7 bases left in between. CDR3 protein: CASSQDRGQPQHF. In DNA, the CDR3 is TGTGCCAGCAGCCAAGATAGAGGGCAGCCCCAGCATTTT.

On this clone: The germline gene is not matched at one end of the junction; a read error may be the cause. The CDR3 DNA is TGTGCCAGCTCAATTACGGAGCAGGCCTACAATGAGAAGTTCTTC. Its protein is CASSITEQAYNEKFF. The chain couples TRBV9 to TRBJ2-1; D remains unclear. CDR3 length: 15 residues. The germline V gene has CDR1 SGDLS and CDR2 YYNGEE.

This clone was detected a few times. This sequence joins TRBV11-1 and TRBJ2-7; 8 nucleotides match TRBD2. Looked up from germline, CDR1 is SGHAT and CDR2 is FQDESV (reference sequence). The CDR3 runs 15 residues. V trimming: 2 bases; J trimming: 11 bases; junction bases outside the gene matches: 14. The CDR3 spells CASSLWRGASYDEYF. The DNA for the CDR3 is TGTGCCAGCAGCTTATGGCGGGGGGCCTCCTACGATGAGTACTTC.

This clone is medium-sized in the sample. The chain couples TRBV6-6 to TRBJ2-2; perhaps TRBD1 as D (6 bases). From germline, CDR1 is MNHNY and CDR2 SVGAGI (reference sequence). The V and J ends lost 1 base and 5 bases respectively, with 11 bases between them. This CDR3 spans 15 amino acids. CDR3 protein: CASSYYGGGTGELFF. Written as DNA, the CDR3 is TGTGCCAGCAGTTACTATGGGGGCGGAACCGGGGAGCTGTTTTTT.

This clone was detected ten times or more. This chain joins TRBV4-3 and TRBJ2-2; tentative D call: TRBD1 (6 bases). V lost 6 bases to trimming and J lost 1 base, with 18 bases between them. CDR1 LGHNA and CDR2 YSLEER come from the germline V gene. CDR3 length: 17 amino acids. The CDR3 loop is CASSPSGGHGNTGELFF. CDR3 DNA sequence: TGCGCCAGCAGTCCGAGTGGGGGACACGGGAACACCGGGGAGCTGTTTTTT.

This clone appeared many times. Other nucleotide sequences in the sample specify the same CDR3. The chain carries TRBV19 and TRBJ2-7; possible D gene TRBD2, 5 bases. Trimming pared 3 bases from V and 2 bases from J, leaving 8 bases between. The V gene's germline CDR1 is LNHDA and CDR2 SQIVND (reference sequence). The CDR3 contains 13 residues. The CDR3 nucleotides read TGTGCCAGTAGTATGGCGGGCCCCTACGAGCAGTACTTC. It yields the protein CASSMAGPYEQYF.

This chain links TRBV7-3 with TRBJ1-2; TRBD1 agrees at 8 bases. Germline V gene lookup returns CDR1 SGHTA and CDR2 FQGTGA. This CDR3 is built from 15 residues. V shed 2 bases, J shed 5 bases, and the junction held 7 bases outside the gene matches. The CDR3 DNA is TGTGCCAGCAGCTTAGGGGACAGGCGGCGTTATGGCTACACCTTC. Its protein product is CASSLGDRRRYGYTF.

This clone was counted between two and nine times. A much larger clonotype is one base distant, so this may be a read error. The chain uses TRBV7-9 and TRBJ1-1; D is undetermined. The length of the CDR3 is 15 residues. V was clipped by 0 bases and J by 3 bases, with 11 bases between them. The germline V gene has CDR1 SEHNR and CDR2 FQNEAQ (reference sequence). This CDR3 reads CASSLAGLSHTEAFF. The CDR3 DNA follows: TGTGCCAGCAGCTTAGCTGGCCTGTCTCACACTGAAGCTTTCTTT.

Comments on this clone: The CDR3 does not end in the conserved phenylalanine or tryptophan, so this is likely a read error. The DNA is omitted, as the CDR3 cannot be located on it reliably, and the CDR3 follows TCRdb's listing. The chain links TRBV28 to TRBJ1-1; the D segment call TRBD1 is taken from the table without a DNA check. Looked up from germline, CDR1 is MDHEN and CDR2 is SYDVKM. Including both end residues, the CDR3 is 14 amino acids long. The CDR3 is CASSSGQVNTESFV.

A few counts support this clone. This rearrangement joins TRBV6-1 to TRBJ1-3; 7 nucleotides match TRBD1. Germline V lookup: CDR1 MNHNS, CDR2 SASEGT. V was clipped by 5 bases and J by 11 bases; unmatched bases: 6. CDR3 length: 12 amino acids. CDR3 protein: CASSPTGFPIYF. The CDR3 DNA is TGTGCCAGCAGTCCGACAGGGTTCCCCATATATTTT.

This clone was found a few times. This chain uses TRBV6-1 with TRBJ2-5; D not certain. Per germline, CDR1 MNHNS and CDR2 SASEGT. The CDR3 length is 15 residues. V was cut by 1 base and J by 2 bases, with 11 bases left in between. The CDR3 sequence is CASSEVSGSQETQYF. In nucleotides, the CDR3 is TGTGCCAGCAGTGAAGTTTCCGGGTCTCAAGAGACCCAGTACTTC.

This chain connects TRBV24-1 to TRBJ2-2; 7 positions match TRBD2. V lost 5 bases and J lost 3; bases outside the gene matches: 5. Germline-derived CDR1 and CDR2 are KGHDR and SFDVKD. CDR3 size: 15 residues. The CDR3 nucleotides are TGTGCCACCAGTGGGCGGGAGAAGGACACCGGGGAGCTGTTTTTT. Protein sequence: CATSGREKDTGELFF.

In this sample, this clone is medium-sized. The gene calls are TRBV6-1 and TRBJ1-3; D remains ambiguous. Trimming shortened V by 5 bases and J by 1 base, and 6 bases separated the two germline ends. The CDR3 length is 13 residues. Germline CDR1 is MNHNS and CDR2 is SASEGT. Here the CDR3 reads CASSFGSGNTIYF. CDR3 bases: TGTGCCAGCAGTTTCGGGTCTGGAAACACCATATATTTT.

This clone was seen a few times. The J gene is TRBJ2-7, the V gene TRBV11-3, with 8 nucleotides matching TRBD2. The germline V gene has CDR1 SGHNT and CDR2 YENEEA. V lost 2 bases, J lost 4 bases, and 10 bases stayed unmatched. The CDR3 runs 16 residues. The CDR3 coding sequence is TGTGCCAGCAGCTTAATAGTCGGCGGGAGGTCTTACGAGCAGTACTTC. Encoded protein: CASSLIVGGRSYEQYF. Using reference TRBV11-3 and TRBJ2-7 for the parts outside the CDR3, the full variable domain is EAGVVQSPRYKIIEKKQPVAFWCNPISGHNTLYWYLQNLGQGPELLIRYENEEAVDDSQLPKDRFSAERLKGVDSTLKIQPAELGDSAVYLCASSLIVGGRSYEQYFGPGTRLTVT.

The table lists this clone with many counts. The chain carries TRBV28 and TRBJ1-6; 9 bases agree with TRBD1. Germline V gene lookup returns CDR1 MDHEN and CDR2 SYDVKM. The ends lost 4 bases at V and 7 bases at J; junction bases unmatched: 5. This CDR3 is 15 amino acids long. This CDR3 reads CASSSLGQGNSPLHF. CDR3 in DNA: TGTGCCAGCAGTTCATTGGGACAGGGAAATTCACCCCTCCACTTT. Drawing the rest from reference TRBV28 and TRBJ1-6, the complete variable domain is DVKVTQSSRYLVKRTGEKVFLECVQDMDHENMFWYRQDPGLGLRLIYFSYDVKMKEKGDIPEGYSVSREKKERFSLILESASTNQTSMYLCASSSLGQGNSPLHFGNGTRLTVT.